A selection of T cell receptor beta chains follows, all from one sample in a study of early T cells in non-severe SARS-CoV-2 infection. TCRdb itself ran the 5' RACE reads through MiXCR, one entry per CDR3 protein. The data show roughly 110,000 distinct CDR3 sequences, with around 10% seen just once and approximately 7.3% held by the top ten. The sequencing input was whole blood. Receptors originate from an adult who was a healthcare worker with PCR-confirmed SARS-CoV-2 infection or an uninfected control (not recorded which). CDR3s include the opening cysteine and the closing phenylalanine or tryptophan. The order of the fields is D gene, V gene, clone size, J gene, CDR3 DNA, CDR3 protein. The D gene is left open where the match is weak. Size is stated for part of the rows, as once, few or many counts, or as a class when the clone is expanded.

d_gene: -
v_gene: TRBV20-1
abundance: many
j_gene: TRBJ2-7
CDR3nt: TGCAGTGCTAGAGGTGCGGCCGACGAGCAGTACTTC
CDR3aa: CSARGAADEQYF

d_gene: -
v_gene: TRBV12-5
abundance: many
j_gene: TRBJ2-2
CDR3nt: TGTGCTAGTGGCCAGGGGATAAGGGAGCTGTTTTTT
CDR3aa: CASGQGIRELFF

d_gene: -
v_gene: TRBV20-1
abundance: few
j_gene: TRBJ1-5
CDR3nt: TGCAGTGCTAGAGATCGACACAATCAGCCCCAGCATTTT
CDR3aa: CSARDRHNQPQHF

d_gene: TRBD1
v_gene: TRBV28
abundance: -
j_gene: TRBJ2-2
CDR3nt: TGTGCCAGCAGGAGTCAGGGGGCCGGGGAGCTGTTTTTT
CDR3aa: CASRSQGAGELFF

d_gene: TRBD1
v_gene: TRBV29-1
abundance: many
j_gene: TRBJ2-7
CDR3nt: TGCAGCGGAGGACAGGGTTACTACGAGCAGTACTTC
CDR3aa: CSGGQGYYEQYF

d_gene: -
v_gene: TRBV28
abundance: -
j_gene: TRBJ1-1
CDR3nt: TGTGCCAGCAGTTTTAATAATGGGCGGAATACTGAAGCTTTCTTT
CDR3aa: CASSFNNGRNTEAFF

d_gene: -
v_gene: TRBV12-3/TRBV12-4
abundance: -
j_gene: TRBJ2-2
CDR3nt: TGTGCCAGCAGTCCCGGTGGGGCGACGATGAACACCGGGGAGCTGTTTTTT
CDR3aa: CASSPGGATMNTGELFF

d_gene: -
v_gene: TRBV14
abundance: -
j_gene: TRBJ2-1
CDR3nt: TGTGCCAGCAGCTCGGACCGTTCATACAATGAGCAGTTCTTC
CDR3aa: CASSSDRSYNEQFF

d_gene: TRBD2
v_gene: TRBV7-8
abundance: -
j_gene: TRBJ2-7
CDR3nt: TGTGCCAGCAGCGCGGGACTAGCGGGTTACGAGCAGTACTTC
CDR3aa: CASSAGLAGYEQYF

d_gene: -
v_gene: TRBV5-1
abundance: few
j_gene: TRBJ2-7
CDR3nt: TGCGCCAGCAGCTACGGCGGTAGGGACGAGCAGTACTTC
CDR3aa: CASSYGGRDEQYF

d_gene: -
v_gene: TRBV5-1
abundance: few
j_gene: TRBJ2-3
CDR3nt: TGCGCCAGCAGCTTAGGGAGGACAGCCCGAGTGGAAGATACGCAGTATTTT
CDR3aa: CASSLGRTARVEDTQYF

d_gene: -
v_gene: TRBV19
abundance: -
j_gene: TRBJ2-1
CDR3nt: TGTGCCACCCCGTCATTTAGCGATGAGCAGTTCTTC
CDR3aa: CATPSFSDEQFF

d_gene: -
v_gene: TRBV20-1
abundance: many
j_gene: TRBJ2-7
CDR3nt: TGCAGTGCCACCGTTGGTCTTCGGGGTTCCTACGAGCAGTACTTC
CDR3aa: CSATVGLRGSYEQYF

d_gene: -
v_gene: TRBV5-1
abundance: few
j_gene: TRBJ2-1
CDR3nt: TGCGCCAGCAGCTTGGAAGGCTATGAGCAGTTCTTC
CDR3aa: CASSLEGYEQFF

d_gene: -
v_gene: TRBV29-1
abundance: many
j_gene: TRBJ2-5
CDR3nt: TGCAGCGTTGAAGATGTAAGGAAAGAGACCCAGTACTTC
CDR3aa: CSVEDVRKETQYF

d_gene: TRBD2
v_gene: TRBV12-3/TRBV12-4
abundance: few
j_gene: TRBJ2-1
CDR3nt: TGTGCCAGCAGACAGCTAGCGGGAGGCAGAAATGAGCAGTTCTTC
CDR3aa: CASRQLAGGRNEQFF

d_gene: -
v_gene: TRBV19
abundance: -
j_gene: TRBJ2-2
CDR3nt: TGTGCCAGTAGTCTTCAGATAACCGGGGAGCTGTTTTTT
CDR3aa: CASSLQITGELFF

d_gene: -
v_gene: TRBV28
abundance: few
j_gene: TRBJ1-5
CDR3nt: TGTGCCAGCAGCCGGAGGGGTGGGCGCAATCAGCCCCAGCATTTT
CDR3aa: CASSRRGGRNQPQHF

d_gene: -
v_gene: TRBV10-2
abundance: few
j_gene: TRBJ1-6
CDR3nt: TGCGCCAGCAGTGAACTGGCACGGGGTGGTTCACCCCTCCACTTT
CDR3aa: CASSELARGGSPLHF

d_gene: TRBD2
v_gene: TRBV10-3
abundance: few
j_gene: TRBJ2-5
CDR3nt: TGTGCCATCAGTGAGTCTCCGGGGGGAGAGACCCAGTACTTC
CDR3aa: CAISESPGGETQYF

d_gene: TRBD2
v_gene: TRBV19
abundance: many
j_gene: TRBJ2-3
CDR3nt: TGTGCCAGTAGCGACACTAGCGGGCTCCAATCCTCTAGCACAGATACGCAGTATTTT
CDR3aa: CASSDTSGLQSSSTDTQYF

d_gene: -
v_gene: TRBV4-1
abundance: few
j_gene: TRBJ2-1
CDR3nt: TGCGCCAGCAGCCAAGTACTAGCCACCTACAATGAGCAGTTCTTC
CDR3aa: CASSQVLATYNEQFF

d_gene: TRBD2
v_gene: TRBV20-1
abundance: few
j_gene: TRBJ2-7
CDR3nt: TGCAGTGCTAGAGGTCGTTCTTGGTCCGGGACTAGCGGGTACGAGCAGTACTTC
CDR3aa: CSARGRSWSGTSGYEQYF

d_gene: TRBD1
v_gene: TRBV20-1
abundance: many
j_gene: TRBJ1-2
CDR3nt: TGCAGTGCCCTCGACAGGGGCTCCTATGGCTACACCTTC
CDR3aa: CSALDRGSYGYTF

d_gene: TRBD2
v_gene: TRBV4-1
abundance: -
j_gene: TRBJ2-1
CDR3nt: TGCGCCAGCAGCCAAGAGGGGCTAGCGGGGCCGAATGAGCAGTTCTTC
CDR3aa: CASSQEGLAGPNEQFF

d_gene: -
v_gene: TRBV5-1
abundance: -
j_gene: TRBJ2-1
CDR3nt: TGCGCCAGCAGCTTGGGGTCTTATTACAATGAGCAGTTCTTC
CDR3aa: CASSLGSYYNEQFF

d_gene: -
v_gene: TRBV7-2
abundance: many
j_gene: TRBJ2-5
CDR3nt: TGTGCCAGCAGCTCCCCGGCGGGAGAGACCCAGTACTTC
CDR3aa: CASSSPAGETQYF

d_gene: -
v_gene: TRBV11-2
abundance: few
j_gene: TRBJ2-5
CDR3nt: TGTGCCAGCAGCACGCTGGGGCCGGGAGAGACCCAGTACTTC
CDR3aa: CASSTLGPGETQYF

d_gene: -
v_gene: TRBV7-9
abundance: many
j_gene: TRBJ1-4
CDR3nt: TGTGCCAGCAGCCCCCAGCGTGAAAAACTGTTTTTT
CDR3aa: CASSPQREKLFF

d_gene: -
v_gene: TRBV12-3/TRBV12-4
abundance: few
j_gene: TRBJ1-2
CDR3nt: TGTGCCAGCAGTTCCGGAACTGGGGATTCCTATGGCTACACCTTC
CDR3aa: CASSSGTGDSYGYTF

d_gene: -
v_gene: TRBV7-6
abundance: -
j_gene: TRBJ2-7
CDR3nt: TGTGCCAGCAGCCCCATCCCGGTGGGTTCTGGAACCGAGCAGTACTTC
CDR3aa: CASSPIPVGSGTEQYF

d_gene: -
v_gene: TRBV29-1
abundance: -
j_gene: TRBJ1-2
CDR3nt: TGCAGCGTTGAACCCCTCTCCTTC
CDR3aa: CSVEPLSF

d_gene: -
v_gene: TRBV7-8
abundance: many
j_gene: TRBJ1-6
CDR3nt: TGTGCCAGCAGCTTGGCCAATTCACCCCTCCACTTT
CDR3aa: CASSLANSPLHF

d_gene: TRBD1
v_gene: TRBV5-1
abundance: few
j_gene: TRBJ2-5
CDR3nt: TGCGCCAGCAGCGCCCTACAGGGGGCCCAGTACTTC
CDR3aa: CASSALQGAQYF

d_gene: -
v_gene: TRBV19
abundance: few
j_gene: TRBJ2-1
CDR3nt: TGTGCCAGTAGTGGCGGTACGCAGGGTCGTCGTGATGAGCAGTTCTTC
CDR3aa: CASSGGTQGRRDEQFF

d_gene: TRBD1
v_gene: TRBV7-9
abundance: few
j_gene: TRBJ1-2
CDR3nt: TGTGCCAGCAGCTCGCCCCTCGGGACAGGGGCGAGCTACACCTTC
CDR3aa: CASSSPLGTGASYTF

d_gene: -
v_gene: TRBV19
abundance: many
j_gene: TRBJ2-1
CDR3nt: TGTGCCAGTAGTATCCATGGACCTTACAATGAGCAGTTCTTC
CDR3aa: CASSIHGPYNEQFF

d_gene: -
v_gene: TRBV27
abundance: many
j_gene: TRBJ1-2
CDR3nt: TGTGCCACACAACGGGGGCAGGGCTATGGCTACACCTTC
CDR3aa: CATQRGQGYGYTF

d_gene: -
v_gene: TRBV20-1
abundance: -
j_gene: TRBJ2-7
CDR3nt: TGCAGTGCTAGAGGAATGCAGCTGGAGCAGTACTTC
CDR3aa: CSARGMQLEQYF

d_gene: TRBD1
v_gene: TRBV28
abundance: few
j_gene: TRBJ2-3
CDR3nt: TGTGCCAGCAGTAGTGGGGGACAGGGAACAGATACGCAGTATTTT
CDR3aa: CASSSGGQGTDTQYF

d_gene: -
v_gene: TRBV11-2
abundance: many
j_gene: TRBJ1-1
CDR3nt: TGTGCCAGCAGCGCTCAGAGTAGGGCTGAAGCTTTCTTT
CDR3aa: CASSAQSRAEAFF

d_gene: -
v_gene: TRBV20-1
abundance: few
j_gene: TRBJ2-3
CDR3nt: TGCAGTGCTAGACGTGGAGATACGCAGTATTTT
CDR3aa: CSARRGDTQYF

d_gene: TRBD2
v_gene: TRBV5-1
abundance: many
j_gene: TRBJ2-1
CDR3nt: TGCGCCAGCAGCTCAGGGGCGGCTAGCGGGAGGAGGTACAATGAGCAGTTCTTC
CDR3aa: CASSSGAASGRRYNEQFF

d_gene: TRBD2
v_gene: TRBV7-3
abundance: -
j_gene: TRBJ2-2
CDR3nt: TGTGCCAGCAGCCCGTCGGGACTAGCGGGAACCGGGGAGCTGTTTTTT
CDR3aa: CASSPSGLAGTGELFF

d_gene: -
v_gene: TRBV12-5
abundance: -
j_gene: TRBJ2-1
CDR3nt: TGTGCTAGTGGTTTGTCCACAAGTAATGAGCAGTTCTTC
CDR3aa: CASGLSTSNEQFF

d_gene: -
v_gene: TRBV15
abundance: -
j_gene: TRBJ1-1
CDR3nt: TGTGCCACCAGTCTAACTTGGCACACTGAAGCTTTCTTT
CDR3aa: CATSLTWHTEAFF

d_gene: -
v_gene: TRBV12-3/TRBV12-4
abundance: many
j_gene: TRBJ2-5
CDR3nt: TGTGCCAGCAGCAGATGGATAGAGACCCAGTACTTC
CDR3aa: CASSRWIETQYF

d_gene: -
v_gene: TRBV27
abundance: -
j_gene: TRBJ2-1
CDR3nt: TGTGCCAGTTATCAGTACTCAGGGCTTCAGTTCTTC
CDR3aa: CASYQYSGLQFF

d_gene: -
v_gene: TRBV12-3/TRBV12-4
abundance: few
j_gene: TRBJ2-2
CDR3nt: TGTGCCAGCAGTTCCCTTTCTGGGGAGCTGTTTTTT
CDR3aa: CASSSLSGELFF